The next 31 T cell receptor beta chains were all read from a single sample in a study of blood T cells in healthy people across ages. Next came a second PCR, run for about 7 to 12 cycles, which used a sample-barcoded 5' primer along with a J-beta primer mix. MiXCR was run by TCRdb on the 5' RACE reads, yielding one entry per CDR3 protein. Of about 1 million distinct CDR3 sequences in the sample, approximately 25% were seen once. These same data were also listed under a study on T cells of mothers and their children.

The sequencing sample was made of blood. These receptors all come from a girl aged 2 to 9 in good health.

V is TRBV2 and J is TRBJ2-7, with a weak D call TRBD1 (6 bases). V was shortened by 6 bases and J by 0 bases, with 9 bases between the two germline ends. The CDR3 has 13 residues. Germline V CDR1 and CDR2: SNHLY, FYNNEI. The CDR3 nucleotides are TGTGCCAGCAGGGAGGACAGCTCCTACGAGCAGTACTTC. It yields the protein CASREDSSYEQYF.

The gene calls are TRBV3-1 and TRBJ1-1; TRBD1 is a possible D gene (5 bases). This CDR3 contains 13 residues. CDR1 LGHDT and CDR2 YNNKEL come from the germline V gene (reference sequence). The V and J ends lost 3 bases and 8 bases respectively, with 13 bases between them. The CDR3 DNA reads as TGTGCCAGCAGCCAGGATTGGGACCGCGAAGCTTTCTTT. This codes for CASSQDWDREAFF.

The table lists this clonotype with a few counts. V gene TRBV29-1 combines with J gene TRBJ2-5; perhaps TRBD1 as D (6 bases). There are 13 residues in the CDR3. V was cut by 1 base and J by 5 bases, with 11 bases left in between. Germline CDR1 and CDR2: SQVTM and ANQGSEA. Here the CDR3 reads CSVEGAGDETQYF. In DNA, the CDR3 is TGCAGCGTTGAAGGGGCAGGGGACGAGACCCAGTACTTC.

This clonotype was picked up many times. The rearrangement links TRBV2 to TRBJ2-3, with a weak D call TRBD1 (6 bases). With 8 bases removed from V and 2 bases from J, the gap between germline ends came to 20 bases. This CDR3 spans 16 amino acids. Germline V gives CDR1 SNHLY, CDR2 FYNNEI. CDR3 residues: CASGQPRDTSTDTQYF. The CDR3 region has the DNA TGTGCCAGCGGCCAACCCCGGGACACCTCCACAGATACGCAGTATTTT.

This clonotype turned up a few times. V and J are TRBV28 and TRBJ2-7; D is uncertain. This CDR3 has 13 residues. Trimming removed 2 bases at V and 1 base at J, with 6 bases between. Germline CDR1 and CDR2: MDHEN and SYDVKM. As DNA, the CDR3 is TGTGCCAGCAGTTTAGACGAATCCTACGAGCAGTACTTC. Protein product: CASSLDESYEQYF.

Concerning this clonotype itself: It may be a read error: a sequence one base away is much more abundant. The chain recombines TRBV6-6 with TRBJ1-1; weak D call: TRBD1 (5 bases). The length of the CDR3 is 14 residues. Germline CDR1 reads MNHNY; CDR2 reads SVGAGI (reference sequence). For the CDR3, the DNA is TGTGCCGGCAGTTACTCCCCCGGGACCGCTGAAGCTTTCTTT. This codes for CAGSYSPGTAEAFF.

This clonotype was detected only a few times. A read error may produce the germline difference seen at one junction end. The chain joins TRBV7-7 to TRBJ2-7; 13 bases agree with TRBD2. Germline lookup yields CDR1 SSHAT and CDR2 FNYEAQ (reference sequence). The CDR3 runs 18 residues. The CDR3 DNA sequence: TGTGCTAGCAGCTTTCTGACTAGCGGGGGGTCCCTCTCCTACGAGCAGTACTTC. Protein: CASSFLTSGGSLSYEQYF. The whole variable domain, filled in from reference TRBV7-7 and TRBJ2-7, reads GAGVSQSPRYKVTKRGQDVTLRCDPISSHATLYWYQQALGQGPEFLTYFNYEAQPDKSGLPSDRFSAERPEGSISTLTIQRTEQRDSAMYRCASSFLTSGGSLSYEQYFGPGTRLTVT.

The CDR3, as DNA: TGTGCCAGCAGTTACTCTCTCTACCGAGCAGCAGATACGCAGTATTTT. Translating it yields CASSYSLYRAADTQYF. V and J are TRBV6-6 and TRBJ2-3; no definite D call. The CDR3 extends over 16 amino acids. In germline, CDR1 is MNHNY, CDR2 SVGAGI (reference sequence). The V end lost 0 bases, the J end lost 4 bases, and 14 bases lay between the germline ends.

V is TRBV11-2 and J is TRBJ2-1, with a tentative D call TRBD1 (5 bases). Germline assignment: CDR1 SGHAT and CDR2 FQNNGV. Trimming took 5 bases from V and 0 from J, leaving 14 bases between them. The CDR3 is made up of 16 amino acids. CDR3 residues: CASSPRGRRSYNEQFF. The CDR3, as DNA: TGTGCCAGCAGCCCTAGGGGAAGGCGCTCCTACAATGAGCAGTTCTTC.

The chain links TRBV7-9 to TRBJ2-3, with 7 nucleotides matching TRBD1. From germline, CDR1 is SEHNR and CDR2 FQNEAQ (reference sequence). With V trimmed by 1 base and J by 6 bases, 7 bases remained unmatched. The CDR3 sequence is 15 residues long. DNA of the CDR3: TGTGCCAGCAGCTTAGGTCCAGGGGGTTTTGATACGCAGTATTTT. Its protein product is CASSLGPGGFDTQYF.

This clonotype was counted a few times. The chain links TRBV10-3 to TRBJ2-5; tentatively, D is TRBD2 (7 bases). This CDR3 is 13 amino acids long. V was trimmed by 8 bases and J by 5 bases, leaving 15 bases between them. Germline CDR1 reads ENHRY; CDR2 reads SYGVKD. The CDR3 sequence is CAIGGGRGETQYF. In nucleotides, the CDR3 is TGTGCCATCGGGGGGGGGCGCGGGGAGACCCAGTACTTC.

J is TRBJ1-4 and V is TRBV12-3 or TRBV12-4, with unresolved D. V was shortened by 5 bases and J by 12 bases, with 10 bases between the two germline ends. The CDR3 covers 11 residues. This CDR3 reads CASSTASQLFF. The CDR3 nucleotides read TGTGCCAGCAGTACAGCGAGCCAACTGTTTTTT.

As for this clonotype: One end of the junction is discordant with germline, which a read error may explain. The gene calls are TRBV6-4 and TRBJ2-3; 10 nucleotides agree with TRBD2. The CDR3 totals 14 residues. Germline V CDR1 and CDR2: MRHNA, SNTAGT. As DNA, the CDR3 is TGTGTCAGCAGTGACGGACTAGCGGCAGATACGCAGTATTTT. Translated: CVSSDGLAADTQYF.

This clonotype was detected a few times. The rearrangement uses TRBV7-2 and TRBJ1-2; no clear D gene. The CDR3 has 12 amino acids. V lost 1 base, J lost 5 bases, and 5 bases lay in between. The V gene's germline CDR1 is SGHTA and CDR2 FQGNSA. The CDR3 coding sequence is TGTGCCAGCAGCTTAGATAAATATGGCTACACCTTC. Translation: CASSLDKYGYTF.

This clonotype has more than one count but fewer than ten. The gene calls are TRBV12-3 or TRBV12-4 and TRBJ2-1; D call uncertain. Trimming took off 3 bases at V and 8 bases at J, with 8 bases between the two ends. The CDR3 consists of 12 residues. This CDR3 is CASSFGIDEQFF. CDR3 coding DNA: TGTGCCAGCAGTTTTGGAATAGATGAGCAGTTCTTC.

The chain links TRBV2 to TRBJ2-1; TRBD2 is a possible D gene (5 bases). Germline V gives CDR1 SNHLY, CDR2 FYNNEI. The CDR3 sequence is 16 residues long. The V end lost 8 bases, the J end lost 1 base, and 18 bases lay between the germline ends. DNA of the CDR3: TGTGCCAGCCCAGAAACTAGTACCGCTTCCTACAATGAGCAGTTCTTC. Its translation is CASPETSTASYNEQFF.

CDR3 sequence: CASSAVEAGIGEQFF. Written as DNA, the CDR3 is TGTGCCAGCAGCGCAGTTGAAGCGGGGATTGGTGAGCAGTTCTTC. V usage is TRBV9 and J usage is TRBJ2-5; 7 bases line up with TRBD2. The J call is in doubt because the DNA end fits TRBJ2-1 better. From germline, CDR1 is SGDLS and CDR2 YYNGEE. This CDR3 contains 15 residues.

The rearrangement links TRBV6-1 to TRBJ2-5, with TRBD2 matching 10 bases. The CDR3 sequence is 14 residues long. J gave up 4 bases and V 7 bases, and 6 bases lay outside the gene matches. Per germline, CDR1 MNHNS and CDR2 SASEGT. CDR3 loop: CASTASGRRETQYF. Here the CDR3 DNA reads TGTGCCAGCACAGCTAGCGGGAGAAGAGAGACCCAGTACTTC.

This sequence joins TRBV20-1 and TRBJ2-1, with D perhaps TRBD1 (6 bases). The V gene's germline CDR1 is DFQATT and CDR2 SNEGSKA (reference sequence). V was cut by 5 bases and J by 7 bases, with 18 bases left in between. The CDR3 extends over 14 amino acids. For the CDR3, the DNA is TGCAGTGCTTACAGGGTAGGGGAAGTGAATGAGCAGTTCTTC. It is translated as CSAYRVGEVNEQFF.

V gene TRBV7-9 combines with J gene TRBJ2-1; 8 positions match TRBD2. The J call may be incorrect, as the DNA end agrees better with TRBJ2-5. This CDR3 region has 16 residues. Per germline, CDR1 SEHNR and CDR2 FQNEAQ (reference sequence). The chain's CDR3 is CASSLGETSAEETQYF. The DNA for the CDR3 is TGTGCCAGCAGCTTAGGAGAGACTAGCGCAGAAGAGACCCAGTACTTC.

This clonotype was observed a handful of times. V gene TRBV9 combines with J gene TRBJ1-4; 7 positions match TRBD1. Germline lookup yields CDR1 SGDLS and CDR2 YYNGEE. V dropped 0 bases and J dropped 7; count of bases not matched to a gene: 6. CDR3 length: 15 residues. The CDR3 DNA follows: TGTGCCAGCAGCGTAGATCCGGGACAGAGTGAAAAACTGTTTTTT. Its protein product is CASSVDPGQSEKLFF.

This clonotype came up a few times. V is TRBV6-5 and J is TRBJ1-5; 7 nucleotides align to TRBD1. CDR1 and CDR2 from the germline V gene are MNHEY and SVGAGI. Trimming removed 5 bases from V and 3 bases from J; junction bases left unmatched: 7. The CDR3 contains 15 residues. CDR3 region: CASSTTGTVNQPQHF. CDR3 nucleotide sequence: TGTGCCAGCAGTACTACCGGGACAGTCAATCAGCCCCAGCATTTT.

The V and J genes are TRBV10-3 and TRBJ1-4; D ambiguous. Germline CDR1 reads ENHRY; CDR2 reads SYGVKD. The CDR3 loop spans 15 amino acids. The V end lost 0 bases, the J end lost 2 bases, and 7 bases lay between the germline ends. CDR3 sequence reads: CAISESSGTNEKLFF. DNA of the CDR3: TGTGCCATCAGTGAGTCGTCGGGGACTAATGAAAAACTGTTTTTT.

This clonotype was picked up a small number of times. The chain is built from TRBV3-1 and TRBJ2-5, with a possible D match to TRBD1 (6 bases). The CDR3 sequence is 15 residues long. The germline V and J ends were trimmed by 1 base and 7 bases, with 16 bases remaining between them. Per germline, CDR1 LGHDT and CDR2 YNNKEL (reference sequence). CDR3 in amino acids: CASSQGGPLGGTQYF. CDR3 DNA sequence: TGTGCCAGCAGCCAAGGGGGGCCTCTAGGGGGGACCCAGTACTTC.

This clonotype has a handful of counts. The chain joins TRBV3-1 to TRBJ1-4; D gene uncertain. Looked up from germline, CDR1 is LGHDT and CDR2 is YNNKEL (reference sequence). The CDR3 has 15 residues. V lost 0 bases to trimming and J lost 8 bases, with 13 bases between them. The CDR3 sequence: CASSQDRLSGEKLFF. CDR3 DNA: TGTGCCAGCAGCCAAGATCGACTTTCCGGGGAAAAACTGTTTTTT.

The chain carries TRBV28 and TRBJ1-1, with TRBD1 identical over 7 bases. V shed 10 bases, J shed 11 bases, and the junction held 13 bases outside the gene matches. Germline V CDR1 and CDR2: MDHEN, SYDVKM. The CDR3 runs to 12 residues. CDR3 sequence reads: CAIRNRGVQAFF. Here the CDR3 DNA reads TGTGCCATTCGGAACAGGGGAGTTCAGGCTTTCTTT.

This chain uses TRBV28 with TRBJ1-5; a possible D gene is TRBD1 (5 bases). V lost 6 bases and J lost 7, with 13 bases in between. The CDR3 spans 13 residues. The germline V gene encodes CDR1 MDHEN and CDR2 SYDVKM. This chain's CDR3 is CASSPLGAQPQHF. CDR3 in DNA: TGTGCCAGCAGCCCTTTAGGGGCACAGCCCCAGCATTTT.

This rearrangement joins TRBV20-1 to TRBJ2-1; D might be TRBD2 (7 bases). The CDR3 has 17 amino acids. The germline V gene has CDR1 DFQATT and CDR2 SNEGSKA (reference sequence). V lost 1 base to trimming and J lost 4 bases, with 20 bases between them. The CDR3 DNA reads as TGCAGTGCTAGAGTAGGTGGGGGGGCTCGAGCTTACAATGAGCAGTTCTTC. This sequence encodes CSARVGGGARAYNEQFF.

There are a few counts of this clonotype. This chain uses TRBV7-9 with TRBJ1-6, with D unclear. The germline gives CDR1 SEHNR, CDR2 FQNEAQ (reference sequence). This CDR3 region has 16 residues. The V and J ends lost 4 bases and 7 bases respectively, with 17 bases between them. In DNA form, the CDR3 reads TGTGCCAGCAGCTCACCAGTATATGGTGCGAATTCACCCCTCCACTTT. Protein sequence: CASSSPVYGANSPLHF.

This clonotype was detected a few times. The chain is built from TRBV29-1 and TRBJ1-4; no clear D. CDR3 length equals 15 residues. V lost 4 bases and J lost 0, with 12 bases in between. Germline V lookup: CDR1 SQVTM, CDR2 ANQGSEA. This CDR3 reads CSVGGPSATNEKLFF. CDR3 coding DNA: TGCAGCGTTGGAGGCCCGTCTGCAACTAATGAAAAACTGTTTTTT.

CDR3 sequence: CASGGGRANGANVLTF. The DNA of the CDR3 is TGTGCCAGCGGAGGTGGCCGGGCCAATGGGGCCAACGTCCTGACTTTC. The chain couples TRBV13 to TRBJ2-6; D is possibly TRBD2 (5 bases). V was shortened by 8 bases and J by 3 bases, with 17 bases between the two germline ends. The germline V gene encodes CDR1 PRHDT and CDR2 FYEKMQ (reference sequence). The CDR3 is 16 amino acids.